This T cell receptor (beta chain) was sequenced during a study of CD8 T cells in ankylosing spondylitis. The CDR3 covers 16 residues. V was pared by 0 bases and J by 5 bases, with 14 bases between. CDR1 is SGHRS and CDR2 is YFSETQ in the germline V gene. Points from the study as a whole: In peripheral blood, disease-linked CD8+ clones occurred at relatively low frequencies. There was a TCR beta motif, made of several highly homologous variants, that appeared characteristic of ankylosing spondylitis blood.

This clonotype was counted at least ten times. Its antigen is still unknown. Each CDR3 protein is one row after TCRdb ran MiXCR on the 5' RACE reads. Of about 130,000 distinct CDR3 sequences in the sample, about 7% were seen once. The gene calls are TRBV5-1 and TRBJ1-4; D possibly corresponds to TRBD1 (5 bases). The sample comprised blood, either unsorted or a sorted T cell fraction (not recorded which). The receptor was derived from a female donor with ankylosing spondylitis or in good health (not recorded which). Here the CDR3 DNA reads TGCGCCAGCAGCTTGGATAGGGGCGCGGGAAATGAAAAACTGTTTTTT. Translation: CASSLDRGAGNEKLFF.